The 25 T cell receptor beta chains in this list originate from one sample, sequenced in a study of identical twins. TCRdb independently ran MiXCR on the 5' RACE reads; one entry per CDR3 protein. The sample lists around 250,000 distinct CDR3 sequences, 6.5% to 9.5% occurring once. The same data also contributed to another study, on yellow fever vaccine responses in identical twins.

Specimen: CD8+ T cells sorted from blood. The receptors stem from a woman aged 18-35 years in good health.

J is TRBJ2-1 and V is TRBV6-2 or TRBV6-3; tentatively, D is TRBD2 (6 bases). CDR1 is MNHEY, CDR2 SVGEGT, per germline. This CDR3 spans 15 amino acids. Trimming stripped 8 bases from V and 3 bases from J, with 17 bases between. The CDR3 loop reads CASRREAEDYNEQFF. The DNA for the CDR3 is TGTGCCAGCCGGCGGGAAGCGGAAGACTACAATGAGCAGTTCTTC.

The J gene is TRBJ1-1, the V gene TRBV7-2, with D tentatively TRBD1 (6 bases). Per the germline V gene, CDR1 is SGHTA and CDR2 is FQGNSA. Trimming cost V 10 bases and J 4 bases, with 25 bases left between them. This CDR3 contains 16 residues. The CDR3 DNA reads TGTGCCATCTCGCTCCCCCCACCGGGGGGCTTCACTGAAGCTTTCTTT. Its translation is CAISLPPPGGFTEAFF.

The CDR3 spells CASSSDREGNYGYTF. CDR3 DNA sequence: TGTGCCAGCAGTTCAGACAGGGAGGGCAACTATGGCTACACCTTC. V and J are TRBV28 and TRBJ1-2; TRBD1 matches at 7 bases. The junction had 7 bases not matched to a gene; V was cut back by 4 bases and J by 2 bases. CDR3 length: 15 amino acids. The V gene's germline CDR1 is MDHEN and CDR2 SYDVKM.

This clonotype was counted at least ten times. This chain connects TRBV9 to TRBJ2-1; D gene ambiguous. Between the trimmed V and J ends, which lost 3 bases and 7 bases, there was a span of 2 bases. The CDR3 is 10 residues long. The germline gives CDR1 SGDLS, CDR2 YYNGEE. CDR3 nucleotides: TGTGCCAGCAGCGGGAATGAGCAGTTCTTC. Its translation: CASSGNEQFF. Based on the CDR3 plus reference TRBV9 and TRBJ2-1, the full variable domain is DSGVTQTPKHLITATGQRVTLRCSPRSGDLSVYWYQQSLDQGLQFLIQYYNGEERAKGNILERFSAQQFPDLHSELNLSSLELGDSALYFCASSGNEQFFGPGTRLTVL.

The chain employs TRBV28 and TRBJ2-7, with D possibly matching TRBD2 (6 bases). CDR3 size: 16 residues. The germline V gene encodes CDR1 MDHEN and CDR2 SYDVKM. V was trimmed by 7 bases and J by 3 bases, leaving 22 bases between them. CDR3 nucleotide sequence: TGTGCCAGCACCCTAACCTCCGGGGGAAACCTCTACGAGCAGTACTTC. Encoded protein: CASTLTSGGNLYEQYF.

This chain connects TRBV9 to TRBJ2-3; D is ambiguous. Trimming cost V 3 bases and J 2 bases, with 16 bases left between them. The CDR3 has 16 amino acids. Germline-derived CDR1 and CDR2 are SGDLS and YYNGEE. CDR3 sequence (DNA): TGTGCCAGCAGCGAGTCTGTCATGACTTACACAGATACGCAGTATTTT. Its protein product is CASSESVMTYTDTQYF.

There are a few counts of this clonotype. This chain links TRBV6-5 with TRBJ2-2; D might be TRBD1 or TRBD2, each matching 5 bases. There are 16 residues in the CDR3. Germline V CDR1 and CDR2: MNHEY, SVGAGI. V lost 2 bases and J lost 4, with 14 bases in between. In nucleotides, the CDR3 is TGTGCCAGCAGTTACCCTCCCTCAGGGAGCACCGGGGAGCTGTTTTTT. Protein product: CASSYPPSGSTGELFF.

This clonotype has a count of ten or more. The chain links TRBV14 to TRBJ2-1; no clear D gene. This CDR3 spans 15 amino acids. Germline-derived CDR1 and CDR2 are SGHDN and FVKESK. V was trimmed by 1 base and J by 0 bases, leaving 7 bases between them. The CDR3 loop reads CASSQGLSSYNEQFF. CDR3 bases: TGTGCCAGCAGCCAAGGCCTGAGCTCCTACAATGAGCAGTTCTTC.

This sequence joins TRBV5-5 and TRBJ2-7, with 7 positions matching TRBD1. In germline, CDR1 is SGHKS, CDR2 YYEKEE (reference sequence). The CDR3 covers 12 residues. V was pared by 5 bases and J by 6 bases, with 5 bases of the junction left unmatched. The CDR3 is CASRGDRAEQYF. The DNA for the CDR3 is TGTGCCAGCAGGGGTGACAGGGCCGAGCAGTACTTC.

The V gene is TRBV15, the J gene TRBJ2-3, with a weak D call TRBD2 (7 bases). Trimming took 0 bases from V and 4 from J, leaving 14 bases between them. This CDR3 is 16 amino acids long. Germline CDR1 and CDR2: LNHNV and YYDKDF (reference sequence). The CDR3 nucleotides are TGTGCCACCAGCAGAGATGCCGGGGAGGGGGCAGATACGCAGTATTTT. Protein: CATSRDAGEGADTQYF.

The rearrangement joins TRBV11-2 to TRBJ1-1; the match to TRBD1 covers 9 bases. V shed 5 bases, J shed 7 bases, and the junction held 14 bases outside the gene matches. CDR1 SGHAT and CDR2 FQNNGV come from the germline V gene. The CDR3 is 16 amino acids. The CDR3 bases are TGTGCCAGCAGCCCATGGACAGGGGAGGATTGGGATGAAGCTTTCTTT. It translates to CASSPWTGEDWDEAFF.

This clonotype was observed a few times. The CDR3 sequence: CASSLVRDEQFF. The DNA for the CDR3 is TGTGCCAGCAGTTTGGTCAGGGATGAGCAGTTCTTC. V and J are TRBV12-3 or TRBV12-4 and TRBJ2-1, with D tentatively TRBD1 (5 bases). CDR3 size: 12 residues. With 3 bases removed from V and 8 bases from J, the gap between germline ends came to 8 bases.

The rearrangement joins TRBV28 to TRBJ2-7; D ambiguous. Germline CDR1 and CDR2: MDHEN and SYDVKM. V was pared by 4 bases and J by 2 bases, with 21 bases between. CDR3 length: 17 residues. CDR3 coding DNA: TGTGCCAGCAGTTCCCCCCACGTCAGCCCTACTCCCTACGAGCAGTACTTC. Residues: CASSSPHVSPTPYEQYF. Using reference TRBV28 and TRBJ2-7 for the parts outside the CDR3, the full variable domain is DVKVTQSSRYLVKRTGEKVFLECVQDMDHENMFWYRQDPGLGLRLIYFSYDVKMKEKGDIPEGYSVSREKKERFSLILESASTNQTSMYLCASSSPHVSPTPYEQYFGPGTRLTVT.

This clonotype was observed at least ten times. This rearrangement joins TRBV12-3 or TRBV12-4 to TRBJ2-1; D not resolved. The CDR3 is 17 residues long. Deletions cut 2 bases from V and 0 bases from J, with 14 bases between. CDR3 in DNA: TGTGCCAGCAGTTTACCCCCTTCGGAGCCCTCCTACAATGAGCAGTTCTTC. This translates into CASSLPPSEPSYNEQFF.

The chain employs TRBV19 and TRBJ2-7; TRBD1 matches 11 bases. The CDR3 is 13 residues long. CDR1 is LNHDA and CDR2 is SQIVND in the germline V gene (reference sequence). Germline trimming cut 8 bases from V and 6 bases from J; bases unmatched to any gene: 6. CDR3 sequence (DNA): TGTGCCAGTCGGGACAGGGGGAATCCCGAGCAGTACTTC. Its translation: CASRDRGNPEQYF.

This clonotype showed up just a few times. J is TRBJ2-3 and V is TRBV6-5, with TRBD2 matching 7 bases. V shed 2 bases, J shed 2 bases, and the junction held 7 bases outside the gene matches. Germline assignment: CDR1 MNHEY and CDR2 SVGAGI. CDR3 length: 16 residues. The DNA of the CDR3 is TGTGCCAGCAGTTACACTAAGCGGGGAAACACAGATACGCAGTATTTT. This codes for CASSYTKRGNTDTQYF.

This clonotype was seen a few times. This sequence joins TRBV14 and TRBJ2-2; TRBD1 matches 7 bases. CDR3 length: 14 amino acids. V lost 4 bases and J lost 4; bases outside the gene matches: 3. Germline V gives CDR1 SGHDN, CDR2 FVKESK. The DNA of the CDR3 is TGTGCCAGCAGCCTGGGACAGATCACCGGGGAGCTGTTTTTT. Protein sequence: CASSLGQITGELFF.

At least ten counts were recorded for this clonotype. This chain connects TRBV6-1 to TRBJ2-7, with 7 bases lining up with TRBD1. The trim removed 0 bases at V and 6 bases at J, leaving 8 bases unmatched. Germline loops: CDR1 MNHNS, CDR2 SASEGT. CDR3 length equals 15 residues. CDR3 sequence: CASSEARDSPLEQYF. The CDR3 coding sequence is TGTGCCAGCAGTGAAGCTAGGGACAGCCCCCTCGAGCAGTACTTC.

This clonotype was counted only a few times. The chain combines TRBV5-1 with TRBJ2-3; 7 nucleotides agree with TRBD1. The trim removed 7 bases at V and 2 bases at J, leaving 10 bases unmatched. This CDR3 is 15 amino acids long. Per germline, CDR1 SGHRS and CDR2 YFSETQ. The CDR3 sequence: CASGLGTAYTDTQYF. The CDR3 DNA reads TGCGCCAGCGGTTTAGGGACAGCATACACAGATACGCAGTATTTT.

This clonotype was detected a few times. The rearrangement uses TRBV5-5 and TRBJ2-3, with TRBD1 identical over 9 bases. The CDR3 spans 15 residues. The germline V gene has CDR1 SGHKS and CDR2 YYEKEE (reference sequence). V trimming: 1 base; J trimming: 5 bases; junction bases outside the gene matches: 5. The CDR3 DNA is TGTGCCAGCAGCTTGTGGGACAGGGTGGAAGATACGCAGTATTTT. Translating it yields CASSLWDRVEDTQYF.

This clonotype was seen a few times. Here the CDR3 reads CASSLRAVATNEKLFF. The DNA for the CDR3 is TGTGCCAGCAGCTTAAGGGCAGTGGCAACTAATGAAAAACTGTTTTTT. The chain carries TRBV7-2 and TRBJ1-4, with unresolved D. From germline, CDR1 is SGHTA and CDR2 FQGNSA. This CDR3 has 16 amino acids. The V end lost 2 bases, the J end lost 0 bases, and 10 bases lay between the germline ends.

The gene calls are TRBV12-3 or TRBV12-4 and TRBJ2-7; D is unclear. The ends were cut back, 6 bases at V and 5 bases at J, with 17 bases in the middle. The CDR3 covers 14 residues. The CDR3 sequence: CASSITPGGHEQYF. The CDR3 DNA is TGTGCCAGCAGCATAACCCCCGGCGGCCACGAGCAGTACTTC.

The CDR3 coding sequence is TGTGCCAGCAGTCCGGACCAAATCACAGATACGCAGTATTTT. Its translation is CASSPDQITDTQYF. This sequence joins TRBV27 and TRBJ2-3; D remains unclear. Germline V lookup: CDR1 MNHEY, CDR2 SMNVEV (reference sequence). CDR3 length: 14 residues. V lost 5 bases, J lost 2 bases, and 11 bases lay in between.

The chain's CDR3 is CASSEYRDRNSPLHF. The CDR3, as DNA: TGTGCCAGCAGTGAATATCGTGACCGCAATTCACCCCTCCACTTT. The J gene is TRBJ1-6, the V gene TRBV2; D is unclear. The CDR3 length is 15 residues. V lost 2 bases and J 7 bases, leaving 12 bases between the germline ends. Germline values: CDR1 SNHLY, CDR2 FYNNEI.

Only a few counts were recorded for this clonotype. The genes are TRBV11-1 and TRBJ2-3; weak D call: TRBD2 (6 bases). V was clipped by 4 bases and J by 8 bases, with 28 bases between them. CDR3 length equals 18 residues. The germline gives CDR1 SGHAT, CDR2 FQDESV (reference sequence). CDR3 DNA: TGTGCCAGCAGCTACCCCATGAGGGAGACTGGGACGGAGGGTACGCAGTATTTT. It specifies CASSYPMRETGTEGTQYF.